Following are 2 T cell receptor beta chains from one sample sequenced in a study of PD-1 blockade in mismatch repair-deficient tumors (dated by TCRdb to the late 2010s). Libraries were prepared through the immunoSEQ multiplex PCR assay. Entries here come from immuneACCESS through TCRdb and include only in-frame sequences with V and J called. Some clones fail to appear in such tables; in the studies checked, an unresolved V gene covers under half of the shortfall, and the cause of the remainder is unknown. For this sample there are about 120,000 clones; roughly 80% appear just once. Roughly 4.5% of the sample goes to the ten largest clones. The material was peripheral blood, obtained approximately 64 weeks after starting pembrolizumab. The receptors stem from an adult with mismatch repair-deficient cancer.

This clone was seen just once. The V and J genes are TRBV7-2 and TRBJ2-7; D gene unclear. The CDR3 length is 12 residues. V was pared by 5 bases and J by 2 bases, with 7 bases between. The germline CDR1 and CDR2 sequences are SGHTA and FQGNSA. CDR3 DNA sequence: TGTGCCAGCAGCCAAGTGCCCTACGAGCAGTACTTC. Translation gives CASSQVPYEQYF.

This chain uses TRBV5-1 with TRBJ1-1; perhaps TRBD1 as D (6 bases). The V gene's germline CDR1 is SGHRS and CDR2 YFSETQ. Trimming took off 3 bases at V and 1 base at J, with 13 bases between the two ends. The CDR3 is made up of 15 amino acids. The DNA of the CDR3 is TGCGCCAGCAGCTCGGACGGACAGCCGAACACTGAAGCTTTCTTT. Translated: CASSSDGQPNTEAFF.